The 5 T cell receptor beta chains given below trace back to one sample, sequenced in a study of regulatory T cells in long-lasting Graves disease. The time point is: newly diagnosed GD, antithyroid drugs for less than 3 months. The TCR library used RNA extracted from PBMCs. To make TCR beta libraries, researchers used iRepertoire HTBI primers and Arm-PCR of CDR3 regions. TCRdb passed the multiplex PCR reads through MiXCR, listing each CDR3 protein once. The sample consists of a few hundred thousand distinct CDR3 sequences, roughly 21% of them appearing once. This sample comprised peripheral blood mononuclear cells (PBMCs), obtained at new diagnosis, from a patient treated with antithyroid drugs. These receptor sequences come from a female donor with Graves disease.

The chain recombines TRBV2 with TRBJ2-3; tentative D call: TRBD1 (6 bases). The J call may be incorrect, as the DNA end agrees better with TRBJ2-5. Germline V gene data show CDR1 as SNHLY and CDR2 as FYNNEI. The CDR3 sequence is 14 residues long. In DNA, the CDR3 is TGTGCCAGCAGTGACACAGGGAGTCGGGAGACCCAGTACTTC. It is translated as CASSDTGSRETQYF.

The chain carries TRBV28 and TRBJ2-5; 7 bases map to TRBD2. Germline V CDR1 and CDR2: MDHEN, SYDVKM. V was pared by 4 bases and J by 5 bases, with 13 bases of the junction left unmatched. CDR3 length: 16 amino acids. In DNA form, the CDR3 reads TGTGCCAGCAGTTCCAACGGGGCTAGCGGAGGTGAGACCCAGTACTTC. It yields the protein CASSSNGASGGETQYF.

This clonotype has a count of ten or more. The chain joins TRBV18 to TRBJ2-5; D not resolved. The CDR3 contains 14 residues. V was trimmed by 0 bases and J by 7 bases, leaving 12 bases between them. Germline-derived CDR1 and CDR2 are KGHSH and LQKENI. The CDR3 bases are TGTGCCAGCTCACCACCGTCGGTTGTAGGGACCCAGTACTTC. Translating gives CASSPPSVVGTQYF.

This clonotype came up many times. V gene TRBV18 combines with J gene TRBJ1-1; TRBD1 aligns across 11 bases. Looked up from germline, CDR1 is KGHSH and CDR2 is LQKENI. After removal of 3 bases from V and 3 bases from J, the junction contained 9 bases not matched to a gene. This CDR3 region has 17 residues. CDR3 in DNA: TGTGCCAGCTCACCGAGGACAGGGGGCGCGTTGTACACTGAAGCTTTCTTT. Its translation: CASSPRTGGALYTEAFF.

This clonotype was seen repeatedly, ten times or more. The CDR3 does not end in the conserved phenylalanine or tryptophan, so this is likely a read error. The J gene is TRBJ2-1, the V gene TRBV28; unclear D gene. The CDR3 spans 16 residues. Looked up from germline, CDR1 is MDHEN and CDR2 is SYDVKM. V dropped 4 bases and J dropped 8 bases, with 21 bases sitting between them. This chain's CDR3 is CASSSPRSSSSHEQFS. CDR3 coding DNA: TGTGCCAGCAGTTCCCCGCGTTCTAGTTCAAGCCATGAGCAGTTCTCC.